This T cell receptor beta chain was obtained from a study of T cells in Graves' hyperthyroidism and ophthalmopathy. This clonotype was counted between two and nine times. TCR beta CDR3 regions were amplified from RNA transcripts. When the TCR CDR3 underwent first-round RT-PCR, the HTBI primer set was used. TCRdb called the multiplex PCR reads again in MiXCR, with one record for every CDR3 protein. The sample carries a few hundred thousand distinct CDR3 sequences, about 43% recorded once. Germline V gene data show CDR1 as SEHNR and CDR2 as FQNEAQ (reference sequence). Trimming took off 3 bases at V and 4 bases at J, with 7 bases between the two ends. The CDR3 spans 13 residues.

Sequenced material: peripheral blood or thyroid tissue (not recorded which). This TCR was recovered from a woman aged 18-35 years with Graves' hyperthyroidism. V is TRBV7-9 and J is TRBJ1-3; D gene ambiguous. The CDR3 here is CASSLISGNTIYF. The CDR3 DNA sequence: TGTGCCAGCAGCTTGATATCGGGAAACACCATATATTTT. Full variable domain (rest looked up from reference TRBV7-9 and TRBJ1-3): DTGVSQNPRHKITKRGQNVTFRCDPISEHNRLYWYRQTLGQGPEFLTYFQNEAQLEKSRLLSDRFSAERPKGSFSTLEIQRTEQGDSAMYLCASSLISGNTIYFGEGSWLTVV.